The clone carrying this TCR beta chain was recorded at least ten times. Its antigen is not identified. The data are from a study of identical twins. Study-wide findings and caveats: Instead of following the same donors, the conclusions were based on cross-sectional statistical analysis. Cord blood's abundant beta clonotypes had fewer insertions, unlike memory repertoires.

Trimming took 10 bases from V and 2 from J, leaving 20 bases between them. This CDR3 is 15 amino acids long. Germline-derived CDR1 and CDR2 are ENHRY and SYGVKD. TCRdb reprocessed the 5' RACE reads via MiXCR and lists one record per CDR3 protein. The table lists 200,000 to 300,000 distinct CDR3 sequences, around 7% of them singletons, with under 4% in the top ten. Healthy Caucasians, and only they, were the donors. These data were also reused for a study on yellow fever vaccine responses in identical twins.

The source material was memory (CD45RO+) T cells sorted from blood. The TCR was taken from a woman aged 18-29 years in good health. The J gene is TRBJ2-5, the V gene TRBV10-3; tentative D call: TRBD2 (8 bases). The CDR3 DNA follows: TGTGCCACCTGGGACAGCGGGGGAAGGCAAGAGACCCAGTACTTC. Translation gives CATWDSGGRQETQYF.